This TCR beta chain was identified during a study of blood T cell repertoires in COVID-19. Study information: The origin of the acute and convalescent COVID-19 samples was the United States, Italy and Spain.

The Seattle patients, enrolled during active infection, were followed longitudinally. V was clipped by 4 bases and J by 8 bases, with 19 bases between them. CDR1 SGDLS and CDR2 YYNGEE come from the germline V gene. There are 15 residues in the CDR3. Produced via immunoSEQ multiplex PCR; TCRdb's table is partial and in-frame only. Seen here are 60,000 or so clones, roughly 84% observed once, and the top ten hold 10% to 13%. The genes are TRBV9 and TRBJ2-4; possible D gene TRBD1, 6 bases. The receptor's source is a man under 40 with COVID-19, enrolled during active disease. The sequenced sample was peripheral blood. This CDR3 is CASSPWTDATDIQYF. The CDR3 DNA follows: TGTGCCAGCAGCCCCTGGACAGACGCCACGGACATTCAGTACTTC.